This T cell receptor beta chain is drawn from a study of blood T cell repertoires in COVID-19. Study details: Some COVID-19 samples were acute and others convalescent; all came from the United States, Italy and Spain.

The germline V gene has CDR1 LGHDT and CDR2 YNNKEL (reference sequence). Trimming took 5 bases from V and 8 from J; bases not matched to a gene: 5. The CDR3 spans 12 residues. Participant ages covered about 18 to 100 years across some 25 US areas. Cohort placement rested on clinical history that participants reported themselves. In the source study's methods: Estimates of nucleated cell counts were drawn from the amplification of reference gene primers. The method was immunoSEQ multiplex PCR; TCRdb's version includes in-frame clones alone and lacks a portion of them. The D gene and trimming were derived from the DNA, and the V and J assignments and clone size from that table. The table shows 300,000 to 350,000 clones, with 87% occurring only once.

The receptor comes from a woman aged 18-29 years who had recovered from COVID-19. J is TRBJ1-1 and V is TRBV3-1 (or the pseudogene TRBV3-2); 7 positions agree with TRBD1. What was sequenced was PBMCs or T cells enriched from blood (not recorded which). The CDR3 DNA reads as TGTGCCAGCAGCTCTCGACAGGGAGAAGCTTTCTTT. Protein sequence: CASSSRQGEAFF.